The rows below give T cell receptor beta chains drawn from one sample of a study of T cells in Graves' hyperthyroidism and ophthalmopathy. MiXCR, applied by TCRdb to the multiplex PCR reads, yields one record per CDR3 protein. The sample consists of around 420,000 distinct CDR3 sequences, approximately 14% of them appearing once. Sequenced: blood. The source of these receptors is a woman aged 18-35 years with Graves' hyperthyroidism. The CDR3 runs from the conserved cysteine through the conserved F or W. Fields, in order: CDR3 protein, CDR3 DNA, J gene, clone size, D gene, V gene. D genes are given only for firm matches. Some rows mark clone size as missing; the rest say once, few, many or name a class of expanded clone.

CDR3aa: CVSSSTGDHTEAFF; CDR3nt: TGTGTCAGCAGCTCGACAGGGGATCACACTGAAGCTTTCTTT; j_gene: TRBJ1-1; abundance: few; d_gene: TRBD1; v_gene: TRBV11-2
CDR3aa: CASSSMSGRKYDEQYF; CDR3nt: TGTGCCAGCAGCTCCATGAGCGGGAGGAAATACGACGAGCAGTACTTC; j_gene: TRBJ2-7; abundance: many; d_gene: TRBD2; v_gene: TRBV13
CDR3aa: CASSVPRGHRRRPNTEAFF; CDR3nt: TGTGCCAGCAGCGTCCCCCGAGGACATAGACGCAGACCGAACACTGAAGCTTTCTTT; j_gene: TRBJ1-1; abundance: many; d_gene: -; v_gene: TRBV9
CDR3aa: CASSEGVSTGELLF; CDR3nt: TGTGCCAGCAGTGAAGGTGTCAGTACCGGGGAGCTGCTTTTT; j_gene: TRBJ2-2; abundance: -; d_gene: -; v_gene: TRBV6-1
CDR3aa: CASRARRTNEKLFF; CDR3nt: TGTGCCAGCAGGGCCCGTAGGACTAATGAAAAACTGTTTTTT; j_gene: TRBJ1-4; abundance: -; d_gene: -; v_gene: TRBV28
CDR3aa: CASSLIRDEQFF; CDR3nt: TGTGCCAGCAGTTTGATTCGGGATGAGCAGTTCTTC; j_gene: TRBJ2-1; abundance: many; d_gene: -; v_gene: TRBV28
CDR3aa: CASTHLGGSQFF; CDR3nt: TGTGCCAGCACTCACCTGGGGGGCTCCCAGTTCTTC; j_gene: TRBJ2-1; abundance: -; d_gene: -; v_gene: TRBV6-2/TRBV6-3
CDR3aa: CASSSGSYTQYF; CDR3nt: TGTGCCAGCAGTAGCGGGAGTTATACGCAGTATTTT; j_gene: TRBJ2-3; abundance: many; d_gene: TRBD2; v_gene: TRBV6-1
CDR3aa: CATRGQGTGNTIYF; CDR3nt: TGTGCCACCAGGGGACAGGGGACTGGAAACACCATATATTTT; j_gene: TRBJ1-3; abundance: many; d_gene: TRBD1; v_gene: TRBV15
CDR3aa: CASRRVEREFYEQYF; CDR3nt: TGTGCCAGCAGGAGAGTTGAGCGGGAGTTCTACGAGCAGTACTTC; j_gene: TRBJ2-7; abundance: many; d_gene: TRBD2; v_gene: TRBV6-1
CDR3aa: CASSDLQGAQEKLFF; CDR3nt: TGTGCCAGCAGTGACCTTCAGGGGGCGCAAGAAAAACTGTTTTTT; j_gene: TRBJ1-4; abundance: -; d_gene: TRBD1; v_gene: TRBV6-2/TRBV6-3
CDR3aa: CSARDLGREGYNEQFF; CDR3nt: TGCAGTGCTAGAGATCTAGGGCGGGAGGGCTACAATGAGCAGTTCTTC; j_gene: TRBJ2-1; abundance: many; d_gene: TRBD2; v_gene: TRBV20-1
CDR3aa: CASSLAWSSGNTIYF; CDR3nt: TGTGCCAGCAGCTTAGCGTGGTCCTCTGGAAACACCATATATTTT; j_gene: TRBJ1-3; abundance: many; d_gene: -; v_gene: TRBV7-2
CDR3aa: CASSQVGGSMDEQFF; CDR3nt: TGTGCCAGCAGCCAAGTCGGCGGGAGTATGGATGAGCAGTTCTTC; j_gene: TRBJ2-1; abundance: -; d_gene: TRBD2; v_gene: TRBV4-2
CDR3aa: CASSRGLAGKETQYF; CDR3nt: TGTGCCAGCAGCAGGGGACTAGCGGGGAAAGAGACCCAGTACTTC; j_gene: TRBJ2-5; abundance: -; d_gene: TRBD2; v_gene: TRBV3-1
CDR3aa: CASSLEGEGYTF; CDR3nt: TGCGCCAGCAGCTTGGAAGGGGAAGGCTACACCTTC; j_gene: TRBJ1-2; abundance: few; d_gene: -; v_gene: TRBV5-1
CDR3aa: CSASGGHPNYGYTF; CDR3nt: TGCAGTGCTAGCGGGGGACATCCCAACTATGGCTACACCTTC; j_gene: TRBJ1-2; abundance: many; d_gene: -; v_gene: TRBV20-1
CDR3aa: CASSLEAAGAYNEQFF; CDR3nt: TGTGCCAGCAGCTTAGAAGCCGCGGGGGCTTACAATGAGCAGTTCTTC; j_gene: TRBJ2-1; abundance: few; d_gene: -; v_gene: TRBV11-2
CDR3aa: CASSQDARDRLGGELFF; CDR3nt: TGTGCCAGCAGCCAAGATGCACGGGACAGGCTCGGCGGGGAGCTGTTTTTT; j_gene: TRBJ2-2; abundance: many; d_gene: TRBD1; v_gene: TRBV3-1
CDR3aa: CASSPPKLRYLQETQYF; CDR3nt: TGTGCCAGCAGCCCGCCCAAACTACGCTACCTCCAAGAGACCCAGTACTTC; j_gene: TRBJ2-5; abundance: many; d_gene: -; v_gene: TRBV11-2
CDR3aa: CASSLTRGAPPGELFF; CDR3nt: TGCGCCAGCAGCTTAACCAGGGGGGCCCCCCCCGGGGAGCTGTTTTTT; j_gene: TRBJ2-2; abundance: -; d_gene: -; v_gene: TRBV5-1
CDR3aa: CASILTGGGFYREQFF; CDR3nt: TGTGCCAGCATTCTAACGGGAGGAGGTTTTTACCGGGAGCAGTTCTTC; j_gene: TRBJ2-1; abundance: many; d_gene: TRBD2; v_gene: TRBV12-3/TRBV12-4
CDR3aa: CSASRAVGELFF; CDR3nt: TGCAGTGCCTCACGGGCGGTCGGGGAGCTGTTTTTT; j_gene: TRBJ2-2; abundance: many; d_gene: -; v_gene: TRBV20-1
CDR3aa: CASSPSRGQPQHF; CDR3nt: TGTGCCAGTAGTCCAAGCCGGGGTCAGCCCCAGCATTTT; j_gene: TRBJ1-5; abundance: many; d_gene: -; v_gene: TRBV19
CDR3aa: CSARGTSGRLWYQETQYF; CDR3nt: TGCAGTGCTCGCGGGACTAGCGGGAGGCTCTGGTACCAAGAGACCCAGTACTTC; j_gene: TRBJ2-5; abundance: few; d_gene: TRBD2; v_gene: TRBV20-1
CDR3aa: CASGDRVGNTIYF; CDR3nt: TGTGCCAGCGGCGACAGGGTCGGAAACACCATATATTTT; j_gene: TRBJ1-3; abundance: few; d_gene: TRBD1; v_gene: TRBV6-1
CDR3aa: CASSSRGWTSTDTQYF; CDR3nt: TGTGCCAGCAGTTCCCGAGGTTGGACGAGCACAGATACGCAGTATTTT; j_gene: TRBJ2-3; abundance: many; d_gene: -; v_gene: TRBV27
CDR3aa: CASSSGQGPNTGELFF; CDR3nt: TGTGCCAGCTCATCAGGACAGGGGCCCAACACCGGGGAGCTGTTTTTT; j_gene: TRBJ2-2; abundance: many; d_gene: TRBD1; v_gene: TRBV18
CDR3aa: CASSQIRGRVGTQYF; CDR3nt: TGTGCCAGCAGCCAGATCAGGGGGCGAGTAGGTACGCAGTATTTT; j_gene: TRBJ2-3; abundance: many; d_gene: TRBD1; v_gene: TRBV3-1
CDR3aa: CASSVEPAVDEQFF; CDR3nt: TGTGCCAGCAGCGTAGAGCCAGCGGTAGATGAGCAGTTCTTC; j_gene: TRBJ2-1; abundance: many; d_gene: -; v_gene: TRBV9
CDR3aa: CASSGSGVAADSSYNEQFF; CDR3nt: TGTGCCAGCAGTGGTTCGGGGGTTGCTGCGGATAGCTCCTACAATGAGCAGTTCTTC; j_gene: TRBJ2-1; abundance: many; d_gene: -; v_gene: TRBV2
CDR3aa: CASSYGLGTEAFF; CDR3nt: TGTGCCAGCAGTTACGGGTTGGGGACTGAAGCTTTCTTT; j_gene: TRBJ1-1; abundance: many; d_gene: -; v_gene: TRBV6-5